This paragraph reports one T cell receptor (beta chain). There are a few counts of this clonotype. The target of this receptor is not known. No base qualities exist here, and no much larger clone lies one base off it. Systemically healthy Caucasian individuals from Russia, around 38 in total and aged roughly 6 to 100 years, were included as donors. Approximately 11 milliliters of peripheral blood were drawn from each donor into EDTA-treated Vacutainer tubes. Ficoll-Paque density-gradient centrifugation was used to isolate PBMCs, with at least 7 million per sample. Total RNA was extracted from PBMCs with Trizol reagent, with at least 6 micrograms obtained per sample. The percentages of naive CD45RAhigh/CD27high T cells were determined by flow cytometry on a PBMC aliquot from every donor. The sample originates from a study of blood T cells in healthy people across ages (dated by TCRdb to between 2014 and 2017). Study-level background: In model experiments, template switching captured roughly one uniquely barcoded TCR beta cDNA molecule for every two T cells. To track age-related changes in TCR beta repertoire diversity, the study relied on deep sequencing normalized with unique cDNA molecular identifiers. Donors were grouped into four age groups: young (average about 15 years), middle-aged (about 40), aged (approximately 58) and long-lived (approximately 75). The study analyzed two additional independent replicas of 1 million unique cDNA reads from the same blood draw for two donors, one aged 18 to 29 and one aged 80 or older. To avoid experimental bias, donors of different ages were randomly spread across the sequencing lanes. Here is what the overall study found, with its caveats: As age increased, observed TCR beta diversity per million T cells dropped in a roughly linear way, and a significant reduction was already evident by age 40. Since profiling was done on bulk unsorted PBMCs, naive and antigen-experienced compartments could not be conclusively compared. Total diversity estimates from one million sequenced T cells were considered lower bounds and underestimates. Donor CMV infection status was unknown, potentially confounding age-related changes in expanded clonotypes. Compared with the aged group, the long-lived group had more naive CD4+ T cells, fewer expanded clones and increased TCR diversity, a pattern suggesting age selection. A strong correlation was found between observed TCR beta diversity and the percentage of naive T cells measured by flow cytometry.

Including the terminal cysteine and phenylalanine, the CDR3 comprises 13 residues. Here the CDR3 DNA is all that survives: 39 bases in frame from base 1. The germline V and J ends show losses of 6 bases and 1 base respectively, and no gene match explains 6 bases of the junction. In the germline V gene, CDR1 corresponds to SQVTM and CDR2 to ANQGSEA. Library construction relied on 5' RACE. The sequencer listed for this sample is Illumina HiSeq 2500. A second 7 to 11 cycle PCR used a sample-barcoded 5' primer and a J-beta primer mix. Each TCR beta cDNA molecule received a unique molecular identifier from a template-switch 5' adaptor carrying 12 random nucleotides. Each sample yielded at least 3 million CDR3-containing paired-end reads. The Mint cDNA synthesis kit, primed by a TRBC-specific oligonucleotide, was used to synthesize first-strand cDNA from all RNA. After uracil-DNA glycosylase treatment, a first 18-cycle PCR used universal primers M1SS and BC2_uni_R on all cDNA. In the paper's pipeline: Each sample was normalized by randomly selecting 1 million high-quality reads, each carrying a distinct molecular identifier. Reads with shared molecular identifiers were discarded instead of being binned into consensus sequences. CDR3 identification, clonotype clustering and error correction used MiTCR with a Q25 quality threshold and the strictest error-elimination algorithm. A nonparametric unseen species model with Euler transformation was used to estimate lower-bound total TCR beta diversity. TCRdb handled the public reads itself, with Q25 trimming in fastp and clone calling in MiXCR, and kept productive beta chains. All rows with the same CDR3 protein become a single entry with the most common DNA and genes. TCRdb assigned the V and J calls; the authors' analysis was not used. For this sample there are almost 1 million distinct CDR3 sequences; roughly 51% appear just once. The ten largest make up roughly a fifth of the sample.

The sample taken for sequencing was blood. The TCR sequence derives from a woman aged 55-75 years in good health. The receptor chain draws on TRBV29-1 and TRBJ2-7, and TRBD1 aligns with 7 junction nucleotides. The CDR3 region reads CSVREGQSYEQYF. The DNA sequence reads TGCAGCGTCCGAGAGGGACAGTCCTACGAGCAGTACTTC.